This TCR beta chain is from a study of cytomegalovirus exposure and HLA in healthy donors. About the research overall: From HLA-typed donors, an early data release held around 85 million unique TCRs. Regarding the study as a whole: Earlier results showed most TCR beta V segments being productive about 90% or about 30% of the time. By a later analysis, the bulk of CMV-associated TCR beta chains appeared HLA-restricted.

The PCR made use of 60 Vbeta and 13 Jbeta primers. Assay: immunoSEQ multiplex PCR; the TCRdb copy retains only in-frame clones and omits some. Here the sample spans about 200,000 clones, roughly 80% being singletons. This clone was counted a single time. As yet, its antigen is unknown. Per germline, CDR1 SGHRS and CDR2 YFSETQ. The CDR3 consists of 15 residues. V lost 2 bases to trimming and J lost 8 bases, with 16 bases between them. Input material: PBMCs. The chain uses TRBV5-1 and TRBJ1-4; D may be TRBD1 (5 bases). The clonotype was recovered from a woman in her 40s in good health and CMV-seronegative. CDR3 bases: TGCGCCAGCAGCTTTGGATCAGGGATAGGGGAAAAACTGTTTTTT. Translating it yields CASSFGSGIGEKLFF.